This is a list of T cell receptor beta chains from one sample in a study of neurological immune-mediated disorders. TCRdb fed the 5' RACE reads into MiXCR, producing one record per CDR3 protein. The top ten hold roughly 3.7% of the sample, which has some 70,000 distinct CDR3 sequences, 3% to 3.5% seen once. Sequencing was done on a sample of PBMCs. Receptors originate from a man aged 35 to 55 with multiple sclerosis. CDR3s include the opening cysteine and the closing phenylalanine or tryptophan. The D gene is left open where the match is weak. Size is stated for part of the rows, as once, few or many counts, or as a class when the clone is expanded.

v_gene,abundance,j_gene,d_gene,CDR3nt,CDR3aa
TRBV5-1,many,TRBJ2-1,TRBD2,TGCGCCAGCACCCCTAGCGGGGCCTACAATGAGCAGTTCTTC,CASTPSGAYNEQFF
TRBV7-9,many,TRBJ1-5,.,TGTGCCAGCAGCACCAGAGATCTGCCCCAGCATTTT,CASSTRDLPQHF
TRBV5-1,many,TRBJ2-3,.,TGCGCCAGCGACCGGGAGACAGATACGCAGTATTTT,CASDRETDTQYF
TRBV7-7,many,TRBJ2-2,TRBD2,TGTGCCAGCAGCGCTAGCGGGGGGGCAACCGGGGAGCTGTTTTTT,CASSASGGATGELFF
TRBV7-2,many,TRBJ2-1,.,TGTGCCAGCAGCTTAGAATCGACAGGGAGGCGTGAGCAGTTCTTC,CASSLESTGRREQFF
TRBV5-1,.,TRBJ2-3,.,.,CASSFYICSALLYAGKDTQYF
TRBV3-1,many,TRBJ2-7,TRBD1,TGTGCCAGCAGCCCCGGACAGGGGTGGAACGAGCAGTACTTC,CASSPGQGWNEQYF
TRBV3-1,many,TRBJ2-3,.,TGTGCCAGCAGCGCCCGGGACGGCACAGATACGCAGTATTTT,CASSARDGTDTQYF
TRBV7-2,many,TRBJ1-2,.,TGTGCCAGCAGCTTTAGGGGGTCCTATGGCTACACCTTC,CASSFRGSYGYTF
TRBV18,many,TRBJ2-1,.,TGTGCCAGCTCACCGAGTCGGGACCGCAATGAGCAGTTCTTC,CASSPSRDRNEQFF
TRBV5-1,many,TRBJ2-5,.,TGCGCCAGCAGCTTGGGACAGTGGGACCCTAAGGAGACCCAGTACTTC,CASSLGQWDPKETQYF
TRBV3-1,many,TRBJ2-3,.,TGTGCCAGCAGCCAGACAGATACGCAGTATTTT,CASSQTDTQYF
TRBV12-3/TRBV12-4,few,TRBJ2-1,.,TGTGCCAGCAGACCCCCAGGGAATGAGCAGTTCTTC,CASRPPGNEQFF
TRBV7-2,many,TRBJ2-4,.,TGTGCCAGCACAGGGAACGAGGGCAAAAACATTCAGTACTTC,CASTGNEGKNIQYF
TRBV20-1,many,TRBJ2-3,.,TGCAGTGCTAGAGATATTGGAGGGGTTGGCGCAGATACGCAGTATTTT,CSARDIGGVGADTQYF
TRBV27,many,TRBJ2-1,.,TGTGCCAGCAGTTTAAGGGTTTACAATGAGCAGTTCTTC,CASSLRVYNEQFF
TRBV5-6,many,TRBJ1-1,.,TGTGCCAGCAGCTTGGCTGGGCGGAACACTGAAGCTTTCTTT,CASSLAGRNTEAFF
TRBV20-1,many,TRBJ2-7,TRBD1,TGCAGTGCTAGGTTCGGTGGAGCCAGGGGGGAGCAGTACTTC,CSARFGGARGEQYF
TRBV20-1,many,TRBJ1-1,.,TGCAGTGCTCCTGGGGGCCCGGGCGCTATGAACACTGAAGCTTTCTTT,CSAPGGPGAMNTEAFF
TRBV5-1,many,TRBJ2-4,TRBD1,TGCGCCAGCAGCTTGGGGGCCCTGACAGGGTTAGCCAAAAACATTCAGTACTTC,CASSLGALTGLAKNIQYF
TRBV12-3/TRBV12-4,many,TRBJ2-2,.,TGTGCCAGCGGGATCGGGAACACCGGGGAGCTGTTTTTT,CASGIGNTGELFF
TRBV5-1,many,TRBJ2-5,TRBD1,TGCGCCAGCAGCTTGGTTGGACAGGGGGCTCAAGAGACCCAGTACTTC,CASSLVGQGAQETQYF
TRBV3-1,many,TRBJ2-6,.,TGTGCCAGCAGCATGGGAGGACTTGGGGCCAACGTCCTGACTTTC,CASSMGGLGANVLTF
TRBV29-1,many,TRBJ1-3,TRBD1,TGCAGCGCCCAACAGGGGGCGGTATCGAACACCATATATTTT,CSAQQGAVSNTIYF
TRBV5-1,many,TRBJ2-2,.,TGCGCCAGCAGCTTGTATGGCAGCGCGAACACCGGGGAGCTGTTTTTT,CASSLYGSANTGELFF
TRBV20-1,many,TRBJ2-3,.,TGCAGTGCCAGGGCCAGGGATACGCAGTATTTT,CSARARDTQYF
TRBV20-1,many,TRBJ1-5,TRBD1,TGCAGTGCTAGAGATGAGGGACAGGGGGGAATAATTGGCAATCAGCCCCAGCATTTT,CSARDEGQGGIIGNQPQHF
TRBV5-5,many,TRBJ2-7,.,TGTGCCAGCAGCTTGGAGGGGACATCCTACGAGCAGTACTTC,CASSLEGTSYEQYF
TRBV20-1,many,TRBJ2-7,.,TGCAGTGCTAGAGAGGGTAGAGGGGTGTCATCCTACGAGCAGTACTTC,CSAREGRGVSSYEQYF
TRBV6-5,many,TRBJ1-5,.,TGTGCCAGCAGTCCCGGACGTTATAGCAATCAGCCCCAGCATTTT,CASSPGRYSNQPQHF
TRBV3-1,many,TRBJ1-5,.,TGTGCCAGCAGCCCTATTTCTAGGAATCAGCCCCAGCATTTT,CASSPISRNQPQHF
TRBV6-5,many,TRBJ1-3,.,TGTGCCACGAAGGACGGGCCAACTGGAAACACCATATATTTT,CATKDGPTGNTIYF
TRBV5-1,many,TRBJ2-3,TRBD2,TGCGCCACCTCGAGGGCTCTAGCGGCAAGCACAGATACGCAGTATTTT,CATSRALAASTDTQYF
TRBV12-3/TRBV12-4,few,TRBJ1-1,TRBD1,TGTGCCAGCAGTTTGGGGACAGGGGAAGCTTTCTTT,CASSLGTGEAFF
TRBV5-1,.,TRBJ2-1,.,TGCGCCAGCAGCTTGGCCAACATCCACAATGAGCAGTTCTTC,CASSLANIHNEQFF
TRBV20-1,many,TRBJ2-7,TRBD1,TGCAGTGCTGGAAGACAGGGCTACGAGCAGTACTTC,CSAGRQGYEQYF
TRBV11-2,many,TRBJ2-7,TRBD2,TGTGCCAGCACCTTTCGGGGGGGCGAGCAGTACTTC,CASTFRGGEQYF
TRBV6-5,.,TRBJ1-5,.,TGTGCCAGCAGTTACTCGGTAGGGTATGATCAGCCCCAGCATTTT,CASSYSVGYDQPQHF
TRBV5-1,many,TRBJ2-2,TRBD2,TGCGCCAGCAGCCTTGGGACTAGCGGGAACACCGGGGAGCTGTTTTTT,CASSLGTSGNTGELFF
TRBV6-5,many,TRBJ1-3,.,TGTGCCAGCAGTACCTCGGGTTCTGGAAACACCATATATTTT,CASSTSGSGNTIYF
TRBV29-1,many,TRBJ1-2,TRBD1,TGCAGCGTTGAAGAGACAACAGGGGGGAATGGCTACACCTTC,CSVEETTGGNGYTF
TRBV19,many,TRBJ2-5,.,TGTGCCAGTAGTAGCCCCCCGCAGACCCAGTACTTC,CASSSPPQTQYF
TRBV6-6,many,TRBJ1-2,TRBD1,TGTGCCAGCAGTTACTCGCACACAGGGGTTATACATGGCTACACCTTC,CASSYSHTGVIHGYTF
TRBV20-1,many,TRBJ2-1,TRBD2,TGCAGTGCGGAACTAGCGGGGTACAATGAGCAGTTCTTC,CSAELAGYNEQFF
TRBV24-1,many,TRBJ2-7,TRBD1,TGTGCCACCGGGGACAGAGCCTACGAGCAGTACTTC,CATGDRAYEQYF
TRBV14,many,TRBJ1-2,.,TGTGCCAGCAGCCAAGTCCCGGGTTATGGCTACACCTTC,CASSQVPGYGYTF
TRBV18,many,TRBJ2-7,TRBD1,TGTGCCAGCTCATCGACAGGGTCCACCTACGAGCAGTACTTC,CASSSTGSTYEQYF
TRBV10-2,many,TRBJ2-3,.,TGCGCCAGCAGATTAGCGCGGTTCTCCTCAGATACGCAGTATTTT,CASRLARFSSDTQYF
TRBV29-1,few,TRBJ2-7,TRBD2,TGCAGCGCAAGACTAGCGGGAGGCTACGAGCAGTACTTC,CSARLAGGYEQYF
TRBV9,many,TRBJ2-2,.,TGTGCCAGCAGCGTAGTTAACTTCGCGAACACCGGGGAGCTGTTTTTT,CASSVVNFANTGELFF
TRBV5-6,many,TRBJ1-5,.,TGTGCCAGCAGCTTGGGGTCGGTAAATCAGCCCCAGCATTTT,CASSLGSVNQPQHF
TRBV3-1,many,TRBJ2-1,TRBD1,TGTGCCAGCAGCCAAACCGGGACAGGGTTTTCCAATGAGCAGTTCTTC,CASSQTGTGFSNEQFF
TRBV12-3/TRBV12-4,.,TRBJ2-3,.,TGTGCCAGCAGTCTACCGGGGGTTGATATGCAGTATTTT,CASSLPGVDMQYF
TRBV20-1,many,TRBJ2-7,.,TGCAGTGCTACCGAGTCAGGTGGCTACGAGCAGTACTTC,CSATESGGYEQYF
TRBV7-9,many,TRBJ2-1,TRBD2,TGTGCCAGCAGCTCCGGACTAGCGGCCATCCGTAGCTCCTACAATGAGCAGTTCTTC,CASSSGLAAIRSSYNEQFF
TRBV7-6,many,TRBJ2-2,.,TGTGCCAGCAGCTTAGGGACGCCCGGGGAGCTGTTTTTT,CASSLGTPGELFF